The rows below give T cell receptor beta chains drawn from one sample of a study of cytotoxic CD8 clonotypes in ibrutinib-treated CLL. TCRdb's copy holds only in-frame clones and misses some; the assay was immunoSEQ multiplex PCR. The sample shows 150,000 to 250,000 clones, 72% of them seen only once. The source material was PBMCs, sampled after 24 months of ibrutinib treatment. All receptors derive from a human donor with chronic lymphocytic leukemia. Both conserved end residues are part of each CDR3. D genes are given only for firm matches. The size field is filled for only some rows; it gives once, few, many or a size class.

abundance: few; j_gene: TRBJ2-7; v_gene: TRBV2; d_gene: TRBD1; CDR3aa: CANGRDRPYEQYF; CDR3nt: TGTGCCAACGGACGGGACAGGCCGTACGAGCAGTACTTC
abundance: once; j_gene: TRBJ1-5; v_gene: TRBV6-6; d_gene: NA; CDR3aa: CASSHQPISNQPQHF; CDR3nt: TGTGCCAGCAGCCACCAACCTATTAGCAATCAGCCCCAGCATTTT
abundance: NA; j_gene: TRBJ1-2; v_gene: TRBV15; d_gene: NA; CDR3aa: CATSRDAVGWDGYTF; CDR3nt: TGTGCCACCAGCAGAGACGCCGTAGGGTGGGATGGCTACACCTTC
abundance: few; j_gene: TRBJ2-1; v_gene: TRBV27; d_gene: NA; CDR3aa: CASSSHDRRRNEQFF; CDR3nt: TGTGCCAGCAGTTCCCACGACAGAAGGAGAAATGAGCAGTTCTTC
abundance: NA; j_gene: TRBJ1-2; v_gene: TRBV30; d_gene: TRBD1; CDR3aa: CAWSQQGAGGYTF; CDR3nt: TGTGCCTGGAGTCAACAGGGGGCTGGTGGCTACACCTTC
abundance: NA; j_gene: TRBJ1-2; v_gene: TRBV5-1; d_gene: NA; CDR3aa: CASREPTGNYGYTF; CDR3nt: TGCGCCAGCAGGGAGCCGACGGGAAACTATGGCTACACCTTC
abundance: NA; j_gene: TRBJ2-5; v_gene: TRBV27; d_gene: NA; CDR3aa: CASSLSSGGGQETQYF; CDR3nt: TGTGCCAGCAGTTTATCCAGTGGTGGGGGACAAGAGACCCAGTACTTC
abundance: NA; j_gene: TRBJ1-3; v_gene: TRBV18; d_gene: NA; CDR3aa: CASHSLGISGNTIYF; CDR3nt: TGTGCCAGCCATTCTTTAGGAATCTCTGGAAACACCATATATTTT
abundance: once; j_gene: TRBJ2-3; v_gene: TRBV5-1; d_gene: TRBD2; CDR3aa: CASSFMTSGSTDTQYF; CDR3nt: TGCGCCAGCAGCTTTATGACTAGCGGGAGCACAGATACGCAGTATTTT
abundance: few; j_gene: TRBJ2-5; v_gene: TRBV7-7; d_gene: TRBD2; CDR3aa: CASSPATGTSQYF; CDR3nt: TGTGCCAGCAGCCCAGCCACCGGGACTAGTCAGTACTTC
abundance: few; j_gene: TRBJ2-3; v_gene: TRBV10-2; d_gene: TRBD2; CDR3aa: CATRGSREGTTDTQYF; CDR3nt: TGCGCCACCCGGGGGTCGCGGGAGGGAACCACAGATACGCAGTATTTT
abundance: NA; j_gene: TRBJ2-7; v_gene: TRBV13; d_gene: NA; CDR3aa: CASSQTASYEQYF; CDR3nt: TGTGCCAGCAGCCAGACAGCCTCCTACGAGCAGTACTTC
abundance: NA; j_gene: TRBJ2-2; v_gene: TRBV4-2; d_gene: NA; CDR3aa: CASSQRQGGEVGELFF; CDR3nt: TGTGCCAGCAGCCAGAGGCAGGGGGGCGAAGTGGGGGAGCTGTTTTTT
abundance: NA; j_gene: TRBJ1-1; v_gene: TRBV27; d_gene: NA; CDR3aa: CASSIGPRRDAFF; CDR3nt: TGTGCCAGCAGTATTGGACCGAGGAGGGATGCTTTCTTT
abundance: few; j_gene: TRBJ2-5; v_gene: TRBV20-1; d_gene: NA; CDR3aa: CSAVVETQYF; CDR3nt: TGCAGTGCTGTTGTTGAGACCCAGTACTTC
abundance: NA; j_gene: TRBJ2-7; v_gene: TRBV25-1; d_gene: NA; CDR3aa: CASSDGPYTYEQYF; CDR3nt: TGTGCCAGCAGTGACGGACCCTATACCTACGAGCAGTACTTC
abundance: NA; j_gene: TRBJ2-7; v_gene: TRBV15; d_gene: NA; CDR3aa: CATSMSPTITGYEQYF; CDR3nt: TGTGCCACCAGCATGTCCCCCACTATAACAGGCTACGAGCAGTACTTC
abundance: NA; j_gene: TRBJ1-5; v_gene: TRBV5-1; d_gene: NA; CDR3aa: CASRLGGNQPQHF; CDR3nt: TGCGCCAGCCGCCTGGGGGGGAATCAGCCCCAGCATTTT
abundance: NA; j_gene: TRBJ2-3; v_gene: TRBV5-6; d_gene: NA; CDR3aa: CASSFRWGDTQYF; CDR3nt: TGTGCCAGCAGCTTTCGATGGGGGGATACGCAGTATTTT
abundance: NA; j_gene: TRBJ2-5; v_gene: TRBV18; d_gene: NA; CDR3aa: CASSQLIQETQYF; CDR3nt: TGTGCCAGCTCACAACTAATACAAGAGACCCAGTACTTC
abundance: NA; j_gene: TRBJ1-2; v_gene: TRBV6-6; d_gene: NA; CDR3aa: CASRPPANYGYTF; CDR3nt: TGTGCCAGCAGACCGCCTGCTAACTATGGCTACACCTTC
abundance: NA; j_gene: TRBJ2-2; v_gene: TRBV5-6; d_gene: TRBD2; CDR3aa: CASSLAGGPATGELFF; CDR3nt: TGTGCCAGCAGCTTGGCGGGAGGGCCGGCAACCGGGGAGCTGTTTTTT
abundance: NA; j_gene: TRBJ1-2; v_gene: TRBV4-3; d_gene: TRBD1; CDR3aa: CASAWTLQGAYGYTF; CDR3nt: TGCGCCAGCGCATGGACGTTACAGGGGGCGTATGGCTACACCTTC
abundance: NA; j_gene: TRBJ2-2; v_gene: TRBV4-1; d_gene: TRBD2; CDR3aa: CASSQGELAAGELFF; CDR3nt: TGCGCCAGCAGCCAAGGTGAACTAGCGGCCGGGGAGCTGTTTTTT
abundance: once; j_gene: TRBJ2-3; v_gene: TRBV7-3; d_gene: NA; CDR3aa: CASSLSMGDTQYF; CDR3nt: TGTGCCAGCAGCTTATCTATGGGAGATACGCAGTATTTT
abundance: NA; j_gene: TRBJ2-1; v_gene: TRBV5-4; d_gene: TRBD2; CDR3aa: CASSLGLAGINEQFF; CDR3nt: TGTGCCAGCAGCTTGGGCCTAGCGGGAATCAATGAGCAGTTCTTC
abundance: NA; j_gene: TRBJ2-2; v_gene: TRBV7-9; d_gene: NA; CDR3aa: CASSKRAGNTGELFF; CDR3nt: TGTGCCAGCAGCAAACGAGCAGGGAACACCGGGGAGCTGTTTTTT
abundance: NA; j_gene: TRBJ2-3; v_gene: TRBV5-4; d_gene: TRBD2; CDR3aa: CASSLGRERVDTQYF; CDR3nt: TGTGCCAGCAGCTTGGGGCGGGAGCGTGTAGATACGCAGTATTTT
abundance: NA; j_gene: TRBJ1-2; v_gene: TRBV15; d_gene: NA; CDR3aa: CATSRPQTVTNYGYTF; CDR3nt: TGTGCCACCAGCAGACCTCAGACAGTTACTAACTATGGCTACACCTTC
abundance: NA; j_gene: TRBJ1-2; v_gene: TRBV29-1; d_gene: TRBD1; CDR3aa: CSVVGQGIFNYGYTF; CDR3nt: TGCAGCGTTGTAGGACAGGGGATTTTTAACTATGGCTACACCTTC
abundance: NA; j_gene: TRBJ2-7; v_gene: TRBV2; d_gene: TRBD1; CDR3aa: CASNPTGPPYEQYF; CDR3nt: TGTGCCAGCAATCCGACAGGGCCCCCCTACGAGCAGTACTTC
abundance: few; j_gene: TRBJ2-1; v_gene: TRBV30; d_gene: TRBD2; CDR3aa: CAWSADNSGISFYEQFF; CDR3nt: TGTGCCTGGAGTGCCGATAATAGCGGGATTTCTTTCTATGAGCAGTTCTTC
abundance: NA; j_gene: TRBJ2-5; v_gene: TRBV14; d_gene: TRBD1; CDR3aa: CASSQVQGPQETQYF; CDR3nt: TGTGCCAGCAGCCAAGTACAGGGGCCCCAAGAGACCCAGTACTTC
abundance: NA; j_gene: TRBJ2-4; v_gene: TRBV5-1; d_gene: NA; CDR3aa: CASSLSPGGIQYF; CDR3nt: TGCGCCAGCAGCTTGTCTCCCGGCGGCATTCAGTACTTC
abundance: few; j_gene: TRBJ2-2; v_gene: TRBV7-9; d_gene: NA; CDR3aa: CASSGPGELFF; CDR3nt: TGTGCCAGCAGCGGCCCCGGGGAGCTGTTTTTT
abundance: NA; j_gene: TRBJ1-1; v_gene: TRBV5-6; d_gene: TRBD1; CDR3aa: CASSPWTGGLNTEAFF; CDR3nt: TGTGCCAGCAGCCCTTGGACAGGGGGCCTGAACACTGAAGCTTTCTTT
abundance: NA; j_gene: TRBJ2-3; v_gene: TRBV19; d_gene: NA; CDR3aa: CASSMSHTADTQYF; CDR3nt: TGTGCCAGTAGTATGAGCCATACGGCAGATACGCAGTATTTT
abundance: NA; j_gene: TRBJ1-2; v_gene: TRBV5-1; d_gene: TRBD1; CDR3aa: CASSPRGRDRIDGYTF; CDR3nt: TGCGCCAGCAGCCCCCGCGGGAGGGACAGGATCGATGGCTACACCTTC
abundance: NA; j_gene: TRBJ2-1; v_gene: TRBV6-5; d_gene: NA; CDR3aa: CASSLALASNEQFF; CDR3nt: TGTGCCAGCAGTTTGGCGCTAGCGTCAAATGAGCAGTTCTTC
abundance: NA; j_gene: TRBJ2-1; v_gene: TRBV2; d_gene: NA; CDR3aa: CASSDHNEQFF; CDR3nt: TGTGCCAGCAGTGATCACAATGAGCAGTTCTTC
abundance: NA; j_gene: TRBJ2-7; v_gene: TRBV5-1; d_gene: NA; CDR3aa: CASSLVPISYEQYF; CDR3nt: TGCGCCAGCAGCTTGGTCCCTATATCCTACGAGCAGTACTTC
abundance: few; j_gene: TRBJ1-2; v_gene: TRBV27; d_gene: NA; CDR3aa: CASSLYFSGNYGYTF; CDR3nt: TGTGCCAGCAGTTTATATTTTTCGGGGAACTATGGCTACACCTTC
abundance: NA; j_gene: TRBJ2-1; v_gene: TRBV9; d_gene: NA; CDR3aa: CASSVAQVYNEQFF; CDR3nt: TGTGCCAGCAGCGTGGCACAGGTTTACAATGAGCAGTTCTTC
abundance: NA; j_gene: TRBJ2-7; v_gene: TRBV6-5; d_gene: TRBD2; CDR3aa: CASSYWSSGSGEQYF; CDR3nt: TGTGCCAGCAGTTACTGGTCTAGCGGGAGCGGGGAGCAGTACTTC
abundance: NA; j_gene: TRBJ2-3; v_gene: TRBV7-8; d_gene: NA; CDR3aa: CASSLGAIRGTDTQYF; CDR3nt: TGTGCCAGCAGCTTAGGCGCAATCCGGGGCACAGATACGCAGTATTTT
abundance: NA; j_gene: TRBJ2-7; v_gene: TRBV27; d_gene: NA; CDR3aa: CASSLFWGAFYEQYF; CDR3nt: TGTGCCAGCAGTTTATTTTGGGGGGCATTCTACGAGCAGTACTTC
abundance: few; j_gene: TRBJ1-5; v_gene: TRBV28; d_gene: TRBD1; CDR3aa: CASTRQGPEPQHF; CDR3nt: TGTGCCAGCACACGACAGGGCCCGGAGCCCCAGCATTTT
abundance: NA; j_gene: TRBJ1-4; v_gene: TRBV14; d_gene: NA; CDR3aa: CASSRWQGLNEKLFF; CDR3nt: TGTGCCAGCAGCCGATGGCAGGGGTTAAATGAAAAACTGTTTTTT
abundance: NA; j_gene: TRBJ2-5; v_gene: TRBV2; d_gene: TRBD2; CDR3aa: CASRLAGPVETQYF; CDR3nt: TGTGCCAGCCGACTAGCGGGTCCTGTAGAGACCCAGTACTTC
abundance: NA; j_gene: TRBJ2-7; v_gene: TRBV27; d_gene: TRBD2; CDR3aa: CASKTIEAGAYEQYF; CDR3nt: TGTGCCAGCAAAACAATCGAGGCGGGAGCCTACGAGCAGTACTTC
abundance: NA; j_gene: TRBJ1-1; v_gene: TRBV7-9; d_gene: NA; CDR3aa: CASSLEAYTEAFF; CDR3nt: TGTGCCAGCAGCTTAGAAGCCTACACTGAAGCTTTCTTT